This T cell receptor beta chain was captured by sequencing in a study of cytomegalovirus exposure and HLA in healthy donors. Study-level results: The CMV antigen specificity of a few CMV-associated chains was confirmed through in vitro analysis. Sequencing likely generated an artifact that appeared as a cluster of highly shared sequence variants.

The CDR3 sequence is 13 residues long. CDR1 KGHSH and CDR2 LQKENI come from the germline V gene. Healthy bone marrow donors formed the donor group. Turning to this clone: Its antigen is as yet unknown.

The primer mix had 60 Vbeta and 13 Jbeta primers. Only in-frame clones appear in the TCRdb table, and some are missing; sequencing was by immunoSEQ multiplex PCR. The sample lists 200,000 or so clones; roughly 80% were seen once. This TCR was sampled from a woman aged 25 to 39 in good health and CMV-seropositive. This chain joins TRBV18 and TRBJ2-5; a weak D match, TRBD2 (5 bases). The end of the DNA is better explained by TRBJ2-7, so the J call may be wrong. The sample consisted of PBMCs. Here the CDR3 DNA reads TGTGCCAGCTCACCATCGTCGGGGTTCGAGCAGTACTTC. It is translated as CASSPSSGFEQYF.